These 13 T cell receptor beta chains were all obtained from the same sample, sequenced in a study of T cells in tuberculosis listed by TCRdb under 2018. Explained via the paper, the time point label denotes: new active TB diagnosis, blood taken before or within 7 days of starting treatment. The library was made by the immunoSEQ multiplex PCR assay. The table was pulled from immuneACCESS by TCRdb, which kept in-frame rearrangements only. Such tables lose some clones; where checked, under half of the loss comes from unresolved V genes, and the rest has no known cause. Within this sample are about 34,000 clones, with over 85% of them counted one time only. The ten largest clones add up to 10% to 12% of the sample. Sequences were derived from PBMCs, sampled at tuberculosis diagnosis. All receptors come from an adult with tuberculosis.

The chain recombines TRBV19 with TRBJ1-2; D unclear. The CDR3 is 14 residues long. Germline loops: CDR1 LNHDA, CDR2 SQIVND (reference sequence). Trimming removed 7 bases at V and 4 bases at J, with 16 bases between. This chain's CDR3 is CASTLSVAGYGYTF. The DNA of the CDR3 is TGTGCCAGTACTCTTTCCGTCGCCGGCTATGGCTACACCTTC.

The chain employs TRBV2 and TRBJ1-5; D remains ambiguous. This CDR3 comprises 15 residues. Germline values: CDR1 SNHLY, CDR2 FYNNEI. Trimming took off 6 bases at V and 10 bases at J, with 22 bases between the two ends. The CDR3 DNA reads TGTGCCAGCAGGGGTCATGGGCAGGAGGTTGGTCCCCAGCATTTT. It is translated as CASRGHGQEVGPQHF.

CDR3 nucleotides: TGCGCCAGCAGCCCAAAGCGGGAGGGCAATGAGCAGTTCTTC. Encoded protein: CASSPKREGNEQFF. The chain recombines TRBV5-1 with TRBJ2-1; 10 nucleotides agree with TRBD2. The junction had 4 bases not matched to a gene; V was cut back by 4 bases and J by 6 bases. The CDR3 has 14 residues. Germline assignment: CDR1 SGHRS and CDR2 YFSETQ.

The rearrangement links TRBV27 to TRBJ2-3; D may be TRBD1 (6 bases). The CDR3 is 16 residues long. Per the germline V gene, CDR1 is MNHEY and CDR2 is SMNVEV (reference sequence). Trimming left V 3 bases short and J 6 bases short, with 19 bases between. In nucleotides, the CDR3 is TGTGCCAGCAGTTTTTCCGGACAGTCATTCACCGATACGCAGTATTTT. As protein: CASSFSGQSFTDTQYF.

The V gene is TRBV10-3, the J gene TRBJ2-2; D may be TRBD2 (6 bases). The CDR3 length is 17 residues. The germline V gene encodes CDR1 ENHRY and CDR2 SYGVKD. Trimming removed 4 bases at V and 5 bases at J, with 20 bases between. The CDR3 loop is CAISGRVAAMGTGELFF. CDR3 in DNA: TGTGCCATCAGTGGGAGGGTGGCCGCAATGGGGACCGGGGAGCTGTTTTTT.

The V call is TRBV6-6, the J call TRBJ2-5; 8 nucleotides agree with TRBD2. CDR1 and CDR2 (germline): MNHNY, SVGAGI (reference sequence). The V and J ends lost 5 bases and 2 bases, in that order; junction bases with no gene match: 7. This CDR3 is built from 15 residues. CDR3 region: CASSKLADQQETQYF. DNA of the CDR3: TGTGCCAGCAGTAAACTAGCGGACCAGCAAGAGACCCAGTACTTC.

V gene TRBV2 combines with J gene TRBJ1-1; no firm D call. V lost 3 bases and J lost 2, with 10 bases in between. This CDR3 region has 14 residues. The germline gives CDR1 SNHLY, CDR2 FYNNEI. The CDR3 DNA sequence: TGTGCCAGCAGTGACTTGGGCGTAAACACTGAAGCTTTCTTT. Translated, it gives CASSDLGVNTEAFF.

The chain carries TRBV12-5 and TRBJ2-7; the match to TRBD2 covers 8 bases. Germline lookup yields CDR1 LGHNT and CDR2 FRNRAP. With 0 bases clipped from V and 6 bases from J, the junction kept 22 bases outside the gene matches. The CDR3 sequence is 20 residues long. CDR3 nucleotides: TGTGCTAGTGGTTTGGTACGAGAGCGGGAGCCGCCACCTGGGGCCTGCGAGCAGTACTTC. This translates into CASGLVREREPPPGACEQYF.

The V gene is TRBV2, the J gene TRBJ2-4; TRBD2 aligns across 7 bases. The trim removed 4 bases at V and 0 bases at J, leaving 3 bases unmatched. CDR1 and CDR2 (germline): SNHLY, FYNNEI. The length of the CDR3 is 15 residues. In DNA form, the CDR3 reads TGTGCCAGCAGTGGCCTAGCGGAAGCCAAAAACATTCAGTACTTC. Translation gives CASSGLAEAKNIQYF.

The chain employs TRBV19 and TRBJ1-2; 10 bases match TRBD1. V was clipped by 6 bases and J by 2 bases; unmatched bases: 6. The CDR3 extends over 15 amino acids. Germline loops: CDR1 LNHDA, CDR2 SQIVND (reference sequence). The CDR3 loop reads CASSPDRGQNYGYTF. CDR3 bases: TGTGCCAGTAGCCCCGACAGGGGGCAGAACTATGGCTACACCTTC.

CDR3 nucleotide sequence: TGTGCCAGCAGTAGACAGCCGCCGAACACTGAAGCTTTCTTT. Protein: CASSRQPPNTEAFF. The V and J genes are TRBV27 and TRBJ1-1; weak D call: TRBD1 (5 bases). The CDR3 length is 14 residues. V lost 5 bases to trimming and J lost 1 base, with 11 bases between them. Germline CDR1 MNHEY, CDR2 SMNVEV (reference sequence).

The J gene is TRBJ2-3, the V gene TRBV6-5, with D tentatively TRBD2 (7 bases). This CDR3 is built from 15 residues. Between the trimmed V and J ends, which lost 6 bases and 1 base, there was a span of 14 bases. The germline CDR1 and CDR2 sequences are MNHEY and SVGAGI. The DNA of the CDR3 is TGTGCCAGCAGCCCCGGGGGGCGAGGCACAGATACGCAGTATTTT. It codes for CASSPGGRGTDTQYF.

The chain has TRBV27 and TRBJ1-5; TRBD1 agrees at 9 bases. J lost 4 bases, V lost 5 bases, and 12 bases had no gene match. Germline V gives CDR1 MNHEY, CDR2 SMNVEV (reference sequence). The CDR3 is 17 amino acids. Written as DNA, the CDR3 is TGTGCCAGCAGTCGCGCGCCGGGACAGGGTAATAATCAGCCCCAGCATTTT. Translation gives CASSRAPGQGNNQPQHF.